Following are 16 T cell receptor beta chains from one sample sequenced in a study of metastatic and nonmetastatic thyroid tumors. TCRdb reanalyzed the PCR reads with MiXCR. Of tens of thousands of clones in the sample, 18% were seen once. Patients had received no treatment of any kind before thyroid surgery. The sequenced material came from blood. These receptors all come from a female donor with papillary thyroid cancer or a benign thyroid nodule (not recorded which). Some clones in this sample may be carry-over from other donors' samples.

This clone showed up many times. The chain has TRBV6-5 and TRBJ2-4; TRBD1 matches at 7 bases. The germline CDR1 and CDR2 sequences are MNHEY and SVGAGI. The CDR3 has 19 residues. The J segment lost 0 bases and the V segment lost 0 bases, leaving 11 bases of the junction unmatched. In nucleotides, the CDR3 is TGTGCCAGCAGTTACTCGGCGACAGGGCTTCCGCTAGCCAAAAACATTCAGTACTTC. Amino acids: CASSYSATGLPLAKNIQYF.

This clone was picked up many times. Other DNA sequences from this sample encode an identical CDR3 as well. The V call is TRBV11-2, the J call TRBJ2-2; D possibly corresponds to TRBD2 (5 bases). The CDR3 runs 17 residues. The germline V gene encodes CDR1 SGHAT and CDR2 FQNNGV. Trimming removed 1 base from V and 8 bases from J, with 20 bases in between. DNA for the CDR3: TGTGCCAGCAGCTTAGGGACTGTCTCCTTGATGATGGGGGAGCTGTTTTTT. Its protein is CASSLGTVSLMMGELFF.

This clone was picked up many times. V usage is TRBV2 and J usage is TRBJ2-5, with D possibly being TRBD1 (6 bases). The length of the CDR3 is 13 residues. Looked up from germline, CDR1 is SNHLY and CDR2 is FYNNEI. V lost 5 bases to trimming and J lost 1 base, with 8 bases between them. CDR3 sequence (DNA): TGTGCCAGCAGTATACAGGGCCAAGAGACCCAGTACTTC. This translates into CASSIQGQETQYF.

The chain has TRBV30 and TRBJ2-3; no reliable D call. V was cut by 4 bases and J by 4 bases, with 9 bases left in between. This CDR3 has 12 residues. The V gene's germline CDR1 is GTSNPN and CDR2 SVGIG (reference sequence). Here the CDR3 DNA reads TGTGCCTGGAACGCTGGTGCAGATACGCAGTATTTT. Its protein product is CAWNAGADTQYF.

This clone was seen repeatedly, ten times or more. The chain uses TRBV10-3 and TRBJ2-1, with D unresolved. CDR1 is ENHRY, CDR2 SYGVKD, per germline. Trimming stripped 0 bases from V and 7 bases from J, with 10 bases between. The CDR3 loop spans 14 amino acids. In DNA form, the CDR3 reads TGTGCCATCAGTGAGTCTGGCAGTGGGAATGAGCAGTTCTTC. It codes for CAISESGSGNEQFF.

Many counts were recorded for this clone. The chain recombines TRBV4-1 with TRBJ2-5, with unresolved D. The CDR3 consists of 15 residues. Germline CDR1 is MGHRA and CDR2 is YSYEKL. Trimming left V 4 bases short and J 3 bases short, with 15 bases between. The CDR3 region is CASSPQSWEEETQYF. The CDR3 DNA reads as TGCGCCAGCAGCCCTCAGAGCTGGGAAGAAGAGACCCAGTACTTC.

This clone was found many times. This sequence joins TRBV24-1 and TRBJ1-5; D perhaps matches TRBD1 (5 bases). V was clipped by 6 bases and J by 7 bases, with 9 bases between them. Germline values: CDR1 KGHDR, CDR2 SFDVKD. The CDR3 contains 12 residues. This chain's CDR3 is CATSRGGQPQHF. The CDR3 DNA is TGTGCCACCAGTCGCGGGGGACAGCCCCAGCATTTT.

This clone was seen ten or more times. V is TRBV6-6 and J is TRBJ2-1; 8 bases line up with TRBD2. V lost 2 bases, J lost 7 bases, and 13 bases stayed unmatched. This CDR3 region has 17 residues. CDR1 and CDR2 from the germline V gene are MNHNY and SVGAGI (reference sequence). The CDR3 sequence: CASSYAYREGVKNEQFF. The CDR3 DNA is TGTGCCAGCAGTTACGCTTATCGGGAGGGTGTCAAAAATGAGCAGTTCTTC.

In this sample, this clone turned up a few times. The rearrangement joins TRBV9 to TRBJ1-3; possibly TRBD1 for D (6 bases). The V end lost 0 bases, the J end lost 10 bases, and 8 bases lay between the germline ends. The CDR3 has 12 amino acids. Germline V CDR1 and CDR2: SGDLS, YYNGEE. CDR3 sequence reads: CASSVEQGTIYF. CDR3 nucleotide sequence: TGTGCCAGCAGCGTAGAACAGGGAACCATATATTTT. Full variable domain (missing parts from reference TRBV9 and TRBJ1-3): DSGVTQTPKHLITATGQRVTLRCSPRSGDLSVYWYQQSLDQGLQFLIQYYNGEERAKGNILERFSAQQFPDLHSELNLSSLELGDSALYFCASSVEQGTIYFGEGSWLTVV.

As concerns this clone: A read error is possible here, since a much larger clone lies one base away. The chain joins TRBV20-1 to TRBJ1-1; 7 bases agree with TRBD1. Germline CDR1 is DFQATT and CDR2 is SNEGSKA (reference sequence). The CDR3 extends over 13 amino acids. With V trimmed by 1 base and J by 12 bases, 11 bases remained unmatched. Here the CDR3 DNA reads TGCAGTGCTAGAGGTACAAATGAGGGGGCGACTTTCTTT. Encoded protein: CSARGTNEGATFF.

This clone has ten or more counts. The chain employs TRBV27 and TRBJ2-3, with TRBD2 matching over 9 bases. The V gene's germline CDR1 is MNHEY and CDR2 SMNVEV (reference sequence). CDR3 length equals 17 residues. V gave up 2 bases and J gave up 4 bases; unmatched junction bases: 10. Here the CDR3 reads CASSLGLITSGSDTQYF. For the CDR3, the DNA is TGTGCCAGCAGTTTAGGACTTATCACTAGCGGGTCAGATACGCAGTATTTT.

This clone was detected only a few times. This may arise from a read error, as a much more abundant clone is one base away. The CDR3 nucleotides are TGCAGTTTCAAGGCTAGTAGAGCCTACGAGCAGTACTTC. It translates to CSFKASRAYEQYF. The chain is built from TRBV20-1 and TRBJ2-7; D is unclear. The V end was cut by 8 bases, the J end by 2 bases, with 16 bases between. The CDR3 spans 13 residues. Germline V gene data show CDR1 as DFQATT and CDR2 as SNEGSKA (reference sequence).

At least ten counts were recorded for this clone. The CDR3 reads CASRATDTQYF. CDR3 nucleotides: TGCGCCAGCAGAGCGACAGATACGCAGTATTTT. V and J are TRBV5-1 and TRBJ2-3; D gene uncertain. Trimming removed 5 bases at V and 3 bases at J, with 4 bases between. The CDR3 length is 11 residues. The V gene's germline CDR1 is SGHRS and CDR2 YFSETQ. The entire variable domain, with the rest obtained from reference TRBV5-1 and TRBJ2-3, is as follows: KAGVTQTPRYLIKTRGQQVTLSCSPISGHRSVSWYQQTPGQGLQFLFEYFSETQRNKGNFPGRFSGRQFSNSRSEMNVSTLELGDSALYLCASRATDTQYFGPGTRLTVL.

This clone was counted many times. The chain uses TRBV6-1 and TRBJ1-2; 11 bases map to TRBD1. Germline CDR1 MNHNS, CDR2 SASEGT. V was pared by 6 bases and J by 6 bases, with 9 bases of the junction left unmatched. CDR3 size: 15 residues. The CDR3 spells CASRRDRGNSDGYTF. The CDR3 DNA sequence: TGTGCCAGCAGGAGGGACAGGGGGAATTCGGATGGCTACACCTTC.

This clone was picked up a small number of times. One junction end does not reproduce the germline sequence, and a read error may be involved. The chain has TRBV28 and TRBJ2-7; TRBD1 is a possible D gene (6 bases). The CDR3 contains 15 residues. Germline loops: CDR1 MDHEN, CDR2 SYDVKM. CDR3 coding DNA: TGTGCCAGCAGTTTATTGGCACAGGGTCCCTACGAGCATTACTTC. It yields the protein CASSLLAQGPYEHYF.

In this sample, this clone turned up a few times. The chain has TRBV19 and TRBJ2-2; D call uncertain. CDR1 and CDR2 from the germline V gene are LNHDA and SQIVND (reference sequence). The CDR3 runs to 11 residues. Trimming took off 6 bases at V and 2 bases at J, with 1 base between the two ends. The CDR3 coding sequence is TGTGCCAGTAGAAACACCGGGGAGCTGTTTTTT. Translation gives CASRNTGELFF.